One and the same sample provided the 21 T cell receptor beta chains below, sequenced in a study of lymphopenia after photon versus proton radiotherapy. Produced via immunoSEQ multiplex PCR; TCRdb's table is partial and in-frame only. The sample consists of 37,000 or so clones, 85% to 90% of them appearing once. The sample in question was peripheral blood, obtained from a patient treated with photon-based radiotherapy. Receptors originate from a man aged 45-60 years with gastric cancer.

There are a few counts of this clone. CDR3 coding DNA: TGTGCCAGCAGTGAGGGCACTAGCGGGAGACCCTACGAGCAGTACTTC. This sequence encodes CASSEGTSGRPYEQYF. The V and J genes are TRBV6-1 and TRBJ2-7; 11 bases fit TRBD2. The germline gives CDR1 MNHNS, CDR2 SASEGT. CDR3 length equals 16 residues. J lost 2 bases, V lost 3 bases, and 6 bases had no gene match.

The V call is TRBV19, the J call TRBJ1-2, with TRBD1 matching over 8 bases. The germline V gene encodes CDR1 LNHDA and CDR2 SQIVND (reference sequence). This CDR3 is 14 amino acids long. The V gene end was trimmed by 4 bases and the J gene end by 8 bases; junction bases not matched to a gene: 9. The CDR3 DNA is TGTGCCAGTAGTAGACCAGGGGGCGCGTCAGGCTACACCTTC. It specifies CASSRPGGASGYTF.

V and J are TRBV6-5 and TRBJ1-5; D gene uncertain. Germline loops: CDR1 MNHEY, CDR2 SVGAGI. V was cut by 6 bases and J by 7 bases, with 10 bases left in between. The CDR3 is 12 amino acids. The CDR3 nucleotides are TGTGCCAGCAGCTCTGGAGGGCAGCCCCAGCATTTT. Translation: CASSSGGQPQHF.

The chain uses TRBV2 and TRBJ2-1; D not resolved. The CDR3 is 12 amino acids. V was cut by 6 bases and J by 6 bases, with 9 bases left in between. CDR1 and CDR2 from the germline V gene are SNHLY and FYNNEI. Written as DNA, the CDR3 is TGTGCCAGCAGGAGGAGTACCAATGAGCAGTTCTTC. It yields the protein CASRRSTNEQFF.

V and J are TRBV30 and TRBJ2-5; D is perhaps TRBD2 (5 bases). Trimming took off 2 bases at V and 5 bases at J, with 9 bases between the two ends. The germline CDR1 and CDR2 sequences are GTSNPN and SVGIG (reference sequence). CDR3 length: 12 residues. CDR3 region: CAWSPGVETQYF. The CDR3 bases are TGTGCCTGGAGTCCCGGGGTTGAGACCCAGTACTTC.

The chain is built from TRBV5-1 and TRBJ2-1; possibly TRBD1 for D (6 bases). The germline V gene encodes CDR1 SGHRS and CDR2 YFSETQ. Trimming removed 3 bases from V and 5 bases from J, with 12 bases in between. CDR3 length: 14 residues. CDR3 sequence (DNA): TGCGCCAGCAGCTGGAGACAGGTTGACAATGAGCAGTTCTTC. The encoded protein is CASSWRQVDNEQFF.

This chain connects TRBV6-1 to TRBJ1-4, with a weak D call TRBD1 (5 bases). Germline V CDR1 and CDR2: MNHNS, SASEGT. This CDR3 spans 14 amino acids. Trimming removed 2 bases from V and 5 bases from J, with 9 bases in between. CDR3 loop: CASSELGGNEKLFF. CDR3 DNA sequence: TGTGCCAGCAGTGAACTGGGGGGGAATGAAAAACTGTTTTTT.

This chain links TRBV5-1 with TRBJ2-1, with TRBD1 identical over 7 bases. There are 14 residues in the CDR3. Germline lookup yields CDR1 SGHRS and CDR2 YFSETQ. The junction had 8 bases not matched to a gene; V was cut back by 6 bases and J by 5 bases. The CDR3 nucleotides read TGCGCCAGCAACCCGGGACAGCTTAACAATGAGCAGTTCTTC. The encoded protein is CASNPGQLNNEQFF.

The CDR3 is CASSLEGPLAGVQETQYF. DNA for the CDR3: TGTGCCAGCAGCTTAGAAGGCCCACTAGCGGGAGTTCAAGAGACCCAGTACTTC. The chain carries TRBV11-3 and TRBJ2-5; 11 positions match TRBD2. Germline CDR1 is SGHNT and CDR2 is YENEEA. Trimming cost V 0 bases and J 2 bases; bases outside gene matches: 8. The CDR3 is made up of 18 amino acids. The whole variable domain, remainder taken from reference TRBV11-3 and TRBJ2-5, is EAGVVQSPRYKIIEKKQPVAFWCNPISGHNTLYWYLQNLGQGPELLIRYENEEAVDDSQLPKDRFSAERLKGVDSTLKIQPAELGDSAVYLCASSLEGPLAGVQETQYFGPGTRLLVL.

This clone occurred a few times. The chain carries TRBV5-1 and TRBJ1-2; the match to TRBD1 covers 7 bases. The CDR3 covers 14 residues. Germline trimming cut 3 bases from V and 7 bases from J; bases unmatched to any gene: 9. The germline V gene encodes CDR1 SGHRS and CDR2 YFSETQ. CDR3 protein: CASSSRGTDPGYTF. For the CDR3, the DNA is TGCGCCAGCAGCTCCCGCGGGACAGATCCTGGCTACACCTTC.

The chain carries TRBV19 and TRBJ2-5, with 10 positions matching TRBD1. The CDR3 contains 16 residues. CDR1 is LNHDA and CDR2 is SQIVND in the germline V gene (reference sequence). Unmatched junction bases numbered 9, after V lost 4 bases and J lost 4 bases. CDR3 residues: CASSTSRQGARETQYF. The CDR3 DNA reads as TGTGCCAGTAGTACCTCCCGACAGGGGGCGCGAGAGACCCAGTACTTC.

The J gene is TRBJ1-1, the V gene TRBV5-4; weak D call: TRBD1 (5 bases). From germline, CDR1 is SGHNT and CDR2 YYREEE (reference sequence). This CDR3 region has 14 residues. The ends were cut back, 2 bases at V and 4 bases at J, with 12 bases in the middle. This chain's CDR3 is CASSFEGVATEAFF. The CDR3 DNA sequence: TGTGCCAGCAGCTTCGAAGGGGTGGCCACTGAAGCTTTCTTT. The full variable domain, in which reference TRBV5-4 and TRBJ1-1 provide the parts outside the CDR3, is ETGVTQSPTHLIKTRGQQVTLRCSSQSGHNTVSWYQQALGQGPQFIFQYYREEENGRGNFPPRFSGLQFPNYSSELNVNALELDDSALYLCASSFEGVATEAFFGQGTRLTVV.

The chain carries TRBV9 and TRBJ2-1, with TRBD2 as a possible D gene (6 bases). Germline V gene sequence: CDR1 SGDLS, CDR2 YYNGEE. The CDR3 runs to 14 residues. With 3 bases removed from V and 5 bases from J, the gap between germline ends came to 12 bases. DNA of the CDR3: TGTGCCAGCAGCGGTGGGGGACTCCACAATGAGCAGTTCTTC. Translating it yields CASSGGGLHNEQFF.

The V gene is TRBV6-5, the J gene TRBJ2-7, with D possibly matching TRBD2 (5 bases). Germline CDR1 reads MNHEY; CDR2 reads SVGAGI. This CDR3 is built from 12 residues. With 6 bases removed from V and 3 bases from J, the gap between germline ends came to 9 bases. The CDR3 DNA follows: TGTGCCAGCAGGGGAACTAGCTACGAGCAGTACTTC. The encoded protein is CASRGTSYEQYF.

The chain recombines TRBV27 with TRBJ2-7; 7 bases line up with TRBD2. Germline CDR1 is MNHEY and CDR2 is SMNVEV (reference sequence). V was pared by 1 base and J by 4 bases, with 16 bases of the junction left unmatched. The CDR3 loop spans 18 amino acids. For the CDR3, the DNA is TGTGCCAGCAGTTTATTACCTAGCGGACCCCACCCGGAATACGAGCAGTACTTC. Amino acids: CASSLLPSGPHPEYEQYF.

This chain links TRBV5-1 with TRBJ2-5, with D perhaps being TRBD1 or TRBD2 (5 bases each). The CDR3 is 14 amino acids. V was pared by 5 bases and J by 5 bases, with 16 bases between. CDR1 SGHRS and CDR2 YFSETQ come from the germline V gene. CDR3 sequence (DNA): TGCGCCAGCAGATATGGGACGGTGCCGGAGACCCAGTACTTC. It is translated as CASRYGTVPETQYF.

In this sample, this clone turned up a few times. This rearrangement joins TRBV2 to TRBJ2-2, with TRBD1 matching 10 bases. Unmatched junction bases numbered 12, after V lost 7 bases and J lost 4 bases. CDR3 size: 17 residues. Germline values: CDR1 SNHLY, CDR2 FYNNEI. CDR3 residues: CASIKNAGTGATGELFF. The CDR3 coding sequence is TGTGCCAGCATCAAGAACGCCGGGACAGGGGCCACCGGGGAGCTGTTTTTT.

The J gene is TRBJ2-7, the V gene TRBV7-2; 8 bases map to TRBD2. V was clipped by 6 bases and J by 1 base; unmatched bases: 2. CDR3 size: 13 residues. Germline CDR1 is SGHTA and CDR2 is FQGNSA. Written as DNA, the CDR3 is TGTGCCAGCAGGCCTAGCGGGTCCTACGAGCAGTACTTC. Translated, it gives CASRPSGSYEQYF.

The J gene is TRBJ2-1, the V gene TRBV9; D gene ambiguous. The CDR3 consists of 13 residues. Germline CDR1 reads SGDLS; CDR2 reads YYNGEE. The V end was cut by 3 bases, the J end by 1 base, with 5 bases between. The CDR3 nucleotides read TGTGCCAGCAGCGGTGGTTCCTACAATGAGCAGTTCTTC. Translation: CASSGGSYNEQFF. Full variable domain (rest looked up from reference TRBV9 and TRBJ2-1): DSGVTQTPKHLITATGQRVTLRCSPRSGDLSVYWYQQSLDQGLQFLIQYYNGEERAKGNILERFSAQQFPDLHSELNLSSLELGDSALYFCASSGGSYNEQFFGPGTRLTVL.

The chain uses TRBV5-6 and TRBJ2-7, with a weak D call TRBD2 (5 bases). The CDR3 has 14 amino acids. In germline, CDR1 is SGHDT, CDR2 YYEEEE. Between the trimmed V and J ends, which lost 0 bases and 0 bases, there was a span of 7 bases. The CDR3 reads CASSLAGNSYEQYF. For the CDR3, the DNA is TGTGCCAGCAGCTTGGCGGGAAACTCCTACGAGCAGTACTTC.

The chain couples TRBV5-8 to TRBJ1-1; D is uncertain. Per germline, CDR1 SGHTS and CDR2 YDEGEE. The CDR3 is 14 residues long. V gave up 1 base and J gave up 0 bases, with 7 bases separating them. CDR3 sequence (DNA): TGTGCCAGCAGCTTGCAGGTGGTGAACACTGAAGCTTTCTTT. It is translated as CASSLQVVNTEAFF.